This is a list of T cell receptor beta chains from one sample in a study of shared clonotypes between healthy human individuals. TCRdb keeps only in-frame clones here, not all; method: immunoSEQ multiplex PCR. The sample lists about 2.4 million clones; 93% were seen once. Specimen: naive CD4+ T cells from PBMCs. These receptors came from a man younger than 35 in good health. Some clones in this sample may be carry-over from other donors' samples. Both conserved end residues are part of each CDR3. The D gene is left open where the match is weak. Clone size is stated in some rows and not others, as once, few, many or a class when expanded.

v_gene: TRBV2; d_gene: .; j_gene: TRBJ1-5; abundance: .; CDR3aa: CASSEALSNQPQHF; CDR3nt: TGTGCCAGCAGTGAAGCGCTTTCAAATCAGCCCCAGCATTTT
v_gene: TRBV28; d_gene: TRBD1; j_gene: TRBJ1-4; abundance: once; CDR3aa: CASSLNRGGEKLFF; CDR3nt: TGTGCCAGCAGTTTAAACAGGGGGGGTGAAAAACTGTTTTTT
v_gene: TRBV28; d_gene: .; j_gene: TRBJ2-2; abundance: .; CDR3aa: CASSLSPADTGELFF; CDR3nt: TGTGCCAGCAGTTTATCACCGGCCGACACCGGGGAGCTGTTTTTT
v_gene: TRBV21-1; d_gene: .; j_gene: TRBJ2-7; abundance: .; CDR3aa: CASSKDGFAAGEQYF; CDR3nt: TGTGCCAGCAGCAAAGATGGTTTTGCAGCGGGCGAGCAGTACTTC
v_gene: TRBV21-1; d_gene: .; j_gene: TRBJ2-7; abundance: .; CDR3aa: CASKGGFSSYEQYF; CDR3nt: TGTGCCAGCAAAGGGGGTTTTAGCTCCTACGAGCAGTACTTC
v_gene: TRBV5-4; d_gene: TRBD1; j_gene: TRBJ2-7; abundance: .; CDR3aa: CASSSQQGWGYEQYF; CDR3nt: TGTGCCAGCAGCTCACAACAGGGGTGGGGCTACGAGCAGTACTTC
v_gene: TRBV5-1; d_gene: TRBD1; j_gene: TRBJ2-2; abundance: once; CDR3aa: CASDLHGGTANTGELFF; CDR3nt: TGCGCCAGCGACCTGCATGGTGGGACAGCGAACACCGGGGAGCTGTTTTTT
v_gene: TRBV29-1; d_gene: TRBD2; j_gene: TRBJ2-1; abundance: once; CDR3aa: CSVATSGTYNEQFF; CDR3nt: TGCAGCGTGGCTACTAGCGGAACGTACAATGAGCAGTTCTTC
v_gene: TRBV2; d_gene: .; j_gene: TRBJ2-6; abundance: .; CDR3aa: CASSQGLSGANVLTF; CDR3nt: TGTGCCAGCAGCCAGGGGCTCTCTGGGGCCAACGTCCTGACTTTC
v_gene: TRBV7-3; d_gene: .; j_gene: TRBJ2-2; abundance: .; CDR3aa: CASTTSGGRAEAGELFF; CDR3nt: TGTGCCAGCACCACATCGGGCGGCAGGGCAGAGGCCGGGGAGCTGTTTTTT
v_gene: TRBV6-5; d_gene: .; j_gene: TRBJ1-1; abundance: .; CDR3aa: CASSYRAGNTEAFF; CDR3nt: TGTGCCAGCAGTTACCGGGCAGGGAACACTGAAGCTTTCTTT
v_gene: TRBV21-1; d_gene: .; j_gene: TRBJ2-7; abundance: .; CDR3aa: CASSKDQREASYEQYF; CDR3nt: TGTGCCAGCAGCAAAGATCAGCGGGAGGCCTCCTACGAGCAGTACTTC
v_gene: TRBV4-1; d_gene: .; j_gene: TRBJ2-6; abundance: .; CDR3aa: CASSQDHRAGANVLTF; CDR3nt: TGCGCCAGCAGCCAAGATCATAGGGCTGGGGCCAACGTCCTGACTTTC
v_gene: TRBV6-1; d_gene: .; j_gene: TRBJ1-4; abundance: .; CDR3aa: CASSGGPATNEKLFF; CDR3nt: TGTGCCAGCAGTGGGGGCCCTGCAACTAATGAAAAACTGTTTTTT
v_gene: TRBV28; d_gene: .; j_gene: TRBJ1-3; abundance: few; CDR3aa: CASSAHASGNTIYF; CDR3nt: TGTGCCAGCAGTGCCCACGCCTCTGGAAACACCATATATTTT
v_gene: TRBV11-3; d_gene: TRBD2; j_gene: TRBJ2-1; abundance: .; CDR3aa: CASSFSRTREQFF; CDR3nt: TGTGCCAGCAGCTTCTCACGGACTAGAGAGCAGTTCTTC
v_gene: TRBV6-5; d_gene: TRBD2; j_gene: TRBJ2-7; abundance: .; CDR3aa: CASSSSRLAGTDEQYF; CDR3nt: TGTGCCAGCAGTTCCTCGAGGCTAGCGGGAACTGACGAGCAGTACTTC
v_gene: TRBV5-1; d_gene: .; j_gene: TRBJ1-1; abundance: .; CDR3aa: CASSETANTEAFF; CDR3nt: TGCGCCAGCAGCGAGACAGCGAACACTGAAGCTTTCTTT
v_gene: TRBV6-4; d_gene: TRBD1; j_gene: TRBJ2-7; abundance: .; CDR3aa: CASPGQGRYEQYF; CDR3nt: TGTGCCAGTCCGGGACAGGGCAGGTACGAGCAGTACTTC
v_gene: TRBV7-2; d_gene: .; j_gene: TRBJ2-5; abundance: once; CDR3aa: CASSLDFGTQETQYF; CDR3nt: TGTGCCAGCAGCTTAGATTTCGGGACTCAAGAGACCCAGTACTTC
v_gene: TRBV29-1; d_gene: .; j_gene: TRBJ1-2; abundance: .; CDR3aa: CSVVRQEEGYGYTF; CDR3nt: TGCAGCGTCGTCCGACAGGAAGAGGGCTATGGCTACACCTTC
v_gene: TRBV5-1; d_gene: .; j_gene: TRBJ2-5; abundance: once; CDR3aa: CASSFRGQETQYF; CDR3nt: TGCGCCAGCAGCTTTAGGGGTCAAGAGACCCAGTACTTC
v_gene: TRBV5-6; d_gene: TRBD1; j_gene: TRBJ1-1; abundance: .; CDR3aa: CASSYPQGAQTEAFF; CDR3nt: TGTGCCAGCAGCTACCCACAGGGGGCGCAAACTGAAGCTTTCTTT
v_gene: TRBV19; d_gene: .; j_gene: TRBJ1-2; abundance: .; CDR3aa: CASSRGNYGYTF; CDR3nt: TGTGCCAGTAGCAGGGGAAACTATGGCTACACCTTC